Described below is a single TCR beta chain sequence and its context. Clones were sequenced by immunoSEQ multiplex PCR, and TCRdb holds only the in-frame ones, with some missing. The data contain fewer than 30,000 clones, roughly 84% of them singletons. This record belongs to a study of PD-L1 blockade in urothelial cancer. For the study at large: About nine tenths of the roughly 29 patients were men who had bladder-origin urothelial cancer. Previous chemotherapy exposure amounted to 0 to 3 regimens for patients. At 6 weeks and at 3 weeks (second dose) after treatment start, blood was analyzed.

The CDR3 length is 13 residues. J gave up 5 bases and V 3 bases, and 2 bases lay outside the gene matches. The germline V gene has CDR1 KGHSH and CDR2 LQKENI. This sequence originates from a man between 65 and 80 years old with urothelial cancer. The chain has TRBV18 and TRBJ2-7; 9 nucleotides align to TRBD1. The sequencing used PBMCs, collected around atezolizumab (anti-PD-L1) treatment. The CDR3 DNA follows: TGTGCCAGCTCACCGGGACAGGGTGACGAGCAGTACTTC. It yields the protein CASSPGQGDEQYF.